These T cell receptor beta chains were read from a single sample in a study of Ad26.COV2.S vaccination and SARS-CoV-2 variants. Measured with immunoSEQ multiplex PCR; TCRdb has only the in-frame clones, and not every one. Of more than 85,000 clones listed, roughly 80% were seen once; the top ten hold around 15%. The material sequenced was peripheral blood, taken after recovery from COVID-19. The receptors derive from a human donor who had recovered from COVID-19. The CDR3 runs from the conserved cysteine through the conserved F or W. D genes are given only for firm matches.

TGCGCCAGCAGCCAGGGTTTCGCGGCGAACACTGAAGCTTTCTTT,CASSQGFAANTEAFF,TRBJ1-1,-,15,TRBV4-1
TGTGCCAGCGAACCAATTGGGCAAATCGGGGGCTACACCTTC,CASEPIGQIGGYTF,TRBJ1-2,-,14,TRBV6-5
TGTGCCAGCAGTGACGTAAGGGATTGGGATTCACCCCTCCACTTT,CASSDVRDWDSPLHF,TRBJ1-6,-,15,TRBV25-1
TGTGCCACCCTCTTCGGGGCCAGAACCGGGGAGCTGTTTTTT,CATLFGARTGELFF,TRBJ2-2,-,14,TRBV28
TGTGCCAGCAGCTTATCAGGGGGGGATCAGCCCCAGCATTTT,CASSLSGGDQPQHF,TRBJ1-5,TRBD1,14,TRBV7-3
TGTGCCAGCAGTGATAACGGGGTGCGTCAGCCCCAGCATTTT,CASSDNGVRQPQHF,TRBJ1-5,-,14,TRBV6-1
TGTGCCAGCAGTCCTCCCTGGGGGCGGAGGAACACTGAAGCTTTCTTT,CASSPPWGRRNTEAFF,TRBJ1-1,-,16,TRBV28
TGTGCCAGCACCCCTCCAGGGGGTATTACTAGCACAGATACGCAGTATTTT,CASTPPGGITSTDTQYF,TRBJ2-3,TRBD1,17,TRBV11-2
TGTGCCATCAGTGACCAAAAGCGGGGGCCCTACAATGAGCAGTTCTTC,CAISDQKRGPYNEQFF,TRBJ2-1,TRBD2,16,TRBV10-3
TGTGCCAGCAGCTTCGGAAACGGTCTATCGGTCTCCTACGAGCAGTACTTC,CASSFGNGLSVSYEQYF,TRBJ2-7,-,17,TRBV7-6
TGTGCCAGCAGCGACGGACGAGTGGGGAAACTGTTTTTT,CASSDGRVGKLFF,TRBJ1-4,-,13,TRBV28
TGTGCCAGCAGTGAAAAAGCGAACACCTACGAGCAGTACTTC,CASSEKANTYEQYF,TRBJ2-7,-,14,TRBV6-1
TGTGCCAGCAGCTTAGAACCGGTTGTCCGAAACATTCAGTACTTC,CASSLEPVVRNIQYF,TRBJ2-4,-,15,TRBV11-2
TGTGCCGGGAGATCCGGGACAGGGTCTAACTATGGCTACACCTTC,CAGRSGTGSNYGYTF,TRBJ1-2,TRBD1,15,TRBV6-5
TGTGCCAGCAGCCACACTACCGGGACAGGGTATGAAAAACTGTTTTTT,CASSHTTGTGYEKLFF,TRBJ1-4,TRBD1,16,TRBV5-4
TGTGCCACTGGACAGGGGACTGAAGCTTTCTTT,CATGQGTEAFF,TRBJ1-1,TRBD1,11,TRBV6-5
TGTGCCAGCAGGGCCAGGGGCAATCAGCCCCAGCATTTT,CASRARGNQPQHF,TRBJ1-5,-,13,TRBV6-5